This TCR beta chain was captured in a study of cytomegalovirus exposure and HLA in healthy donors. This clone was observed a few times. The target antigen is unknown. CDR3 length: 14 amino acids. Trimming stripped 5 bases from V and 6 bases from J, with 16 bases between. The germline CDR1 and CDR2 sequences are MGHRA and YSYEKL. Study-wide results and limits: Other equally common chains were less clonally expanded than HLA-associated TCR beta chains, a later analysis showed. Overall, some 160 TCR beta chains were annotated as cytomegalovirus-associated.

60 Vbeta and 13 Jbeta primers were used in PCR. The method was immunoSEQ multiplex PCR; TCRdb's version includes in-frame clones alone and lacks a portion of them. The table lists around 50,000 clones, around three fifths of them singletons. V and J are TRBV4-1 and TRBJ1-1, with D possibly matching TRBD1 (6 bases). This clonotype was obtained from a human donor in good health. Sequenced input: PBMCs. Here the CDR3 reads CASSSGAARAEAFF. In nucleotides, the CDR3 is TGCGCCAGCAGCTCAGGGGCTGCGAGGGCTGAAGCTTTCTTT.